This T cell receptor beta chain emerged from a study of shared clonotypes between healthy human individuals. CDR3 size: 13 residues. Germline CDR1 reads GTSNPN; CDR2 reads SVGIG (reference sequence). Trimming stripped 1 base from V and 7 bases from J, with 10 bases between. Findings and caveats of the study: Clonotype sharing among donors likely depends on sequencing depth. Larger estimated richness was generally seen in naive subsets than in memory subsets. Clonotypes shared by all four donors outscored non-shared clonotypes in generation probability.

Regarding this clone: The antigen remains unidentified.

In the authors' methods: Filtering was not the same, since immunoSEQ gave junction-only sequences without quality scores. Method: immunoSEQ multiplex PCR; TCRdb's copy keeps in-frame clones and lacks some. The V and J calls and the clone size are those of that table, but D and trimming were determined from the DNA. This table has 2,500,000 or so clones, 90% to 95% appearing once. The TCR sequence derives from a young man in good health. Some clones in this sample may be carry-over from other donors' samples. The sequenced material came from naive CD4+ T cells from PBMCs. The subset denotes: CD45RA+ positively selected. The chain employs TRBV30 and TRBJ2-2, with D possibly matching TRBD1 (5 bases). This CDR3 reads CAWSAQGGGELFF. CDR3 coding DNA: TGTGCCTGGAGTGCCCAGGGTGGCGGGGAGCTGTTTTTT.